One sample yielded the 14 T cell receptor beta chains listed below, sequenced in a study of T cells in Graves' hyperthyroidism and ophthalmopathy. The investigators amplified TCR beta CDR3 regions from RNA transcripts. The study used the HTBI primer set for a first-round RT-PCR of the TCR CDR3. Each CDR3 protein gets one entry after TCRdb re-called the multiplex PCR reads with MiXCR. The table has about half a million distinct CDR3 sequences, 15% to 20% seen once. The specimen was blood. The receptor set was obtained from a woman younger than 45 with Graves' ophthalmopathy.

V gene TRBV29-1 combines with J gene TRBJ2-6; TRBD1 is a possible D gene (6 bases). The V gene lost 5 bases and the J gene lost 3 bases, with 11 bases spanning the gap. The CDR3 totals 14 residues. Germline V CDR1 and CDR2: SQVTM, ANQGSEA. The DNA for the CDR3 is TGCAGCGTTCCACAGGGAATTGGGGCCAACGTCCTGACTTTC. Protein product: CSVPQGIGANVLTF.

This clonotype turned up a few times. The chain carries TRBV4-3 and TRBJ1-6; D gene unclear. In germline, CDR1 is LGHNA, CDR2 YSLEER. The CDR3 sequence is 15 residues long. Trimming took off 2 bases at V and 8 bases at J, with 13 bases between the two ends. The CDR3 coding sequence is TGCGCCAGCAGCCAAATCGTCAAGGGTGATTCACCCCTCCACTTT. Its protein is CASSQIVKGDSPLHF.

This clonotype was detected many times. The V gene is TRBV20-1, the J gene TRBJ1-1; no firm D call. Germline V lookup: CDR1 DFQATT, CDR2 SNEGSKA (reference sequence). V was pared by 5 bases and J by 0 bases, with 16 bases between. The CDR3 is 15 residues long. CDR3 in amino acids: CSAQDGATMNTEAFF. CDR3 nucleotide sequence: TGCAGTGCTCAGGACGGTGCTACAATGAACACTGAAGCTTTCTTT.

The sample holds many counts of this clonotype. The chain employs TRBV7-2 and TRBJ2-1, with TRBD2 matching 10 bases. V gave up 4 bases and J gave up 10 bases; unmatched junction bases: 13. Germline V gene sequence: CDR1 SGHTA, CDR2 FQGNSA. This CDR3 contains 16 residues. The chain's CDR3 is CASSSHLRAGGPEQFF. The CDR3 bases are TGTGCCAGCAGCTCCCATCTTAGAGCGGGAGGGCCGGAGCAGTTCTTC.

Remarks on this clonotype: Given a much more abundant clone one base away, this may be a read error. The V and J genes are TRBV7-2 and TRBJ1-4; 10 positions match TRBD1. The CDR3 contains 15 residues. Germline values: CDR1 SGHTA, CDR2 FQGNSA. The CDR3 nucleotides read TGTGCCAGCAGCCAGACAGGGGGCATGATGCGAAAACCGTTTTTT. Its protein product is CASSQTGGMMRKPFF.

The genes are TRBV29-1 and TRBJ2-1, with D possibly TRBD1 on 6 matching bases. V lost 8 bases and J 6 bases, leaving 17 bases between the germline ends. Germline V gene lookup returns CDR1 SQVTM and CDR2 ANQGSEA. This CDR3 is 13 amino acids long. The DNA of the CDR3 is TGCAGCTCTACCGGGCAGGGGTTCAATGAGCAGTTCTTC. Translated, it gives CSSTGQGFNEQFF.

This clonotype was observed a few times. The chain couples TRBV6-1 to TRBJ1-1, with D possibly TRBD1 on 6 matching bases. Trimming stripped 6 bases from V and 4 bases from J, with 15 bases between. The CDR3 contains 14 residues. CDR1 and CDR2 (germline): MNHNS, SASEGT. CDR3 region: CASSGAGEGTEAFF. The CDR3 coding sequence is TGTGCCAGCAGCGGGGCAGGGGAAGGCACTGAAGCTTTCTTT.

This clonotype was detected ten times or more. V is TRBV20-1 and J is TRBJ2-7; no clear D gene. Germline V gives CDR1 DFQATT, CDR2 SNEGSKA (reference sequence). V lost 5 bases to trimming and J lost 3 bases, with 5 bases between them. The CDR3 runs to 10 residues. The CDR3 region has the DNA TGCAGTGCTTGGGACTACGAGCAGTACTTC. Protein product: CSAWDYEQYF.

Concerning this clonotype itself: It may be a read error: a sequence one base away is much more abundant. The J gene is TRBJ2-7, the V gene TRBV6-1, with 8 bases that match TRBD1. The CDR3 is 15 residues long. From germline, CDR1 is MNHNS and CDR2 SASEGT. For the CDR3, the DNA is TGTGCCAGCAGCTCCGGGACAGGTAGGACCTACGAGCAGTGCTTC. Its translation: CASSSGTGRTYEQCF.

Ten or more counts support this clonotype. The chain employs TRBV20-1 and TRBJ2-2, with TRBD1 identical over 9 bases. V dropped 6 bases and J dropped 5; count of bases not matched to a gene: 7. The CDR3 is 14 residues long. CDR1 is DFQATT, CDR2 SNEGSKA, per germline (reference sequence). Written as DNA, the CDR3 is TGCAGTGCCAAACAGGGGGCGCCGACCGGGGAGCTGTTTTTT. It is translated as CSAKQGAPTGELFF.

This clonotype showed up many times. The gene calls are TRBV28 and TRBJ2-4; TRBD2 matches at 7 bases. The germline CDR1 and CDR2 sequences are MDHEN and SYDVKM. The junction had 7 bases not matched to a gene; V was cut back by 2 bases and J by 3 bases. The CDR3 is made up of 16 amino acids. DNA for the CDR3: TGTGCCAGCAGTTTAGTAAGGTGGGAGGGCAAAAACATTCAGTACTTC. Translation: CASSLVRWEGKNIQYF.

This clonotype was counted only a few times. The CDR3 here is CASSLRGAREQYF. In DNA form, the CDR3 reads TGTGCCAGCAGTTTAAGAGGGGCGCGGGAGCAGTACTTC. The chain joins TRBV27 to TRBJ2-7; the D call may be TRBD1 or TRBD2 (5 bases each). The CDR3 has 13 residues. Trimming took off 2 bases at V and 7 bases at J, with 12 bases between the two ends. Per germline, CDR1 MNHEY and CDR2 SMNVEV (reference sequence).

The sample holds many counts of this clonotype. This chain connects TRBV11-1 to TRBJ2-7; TRBD2 matches at 8 bases. Germline V gene data show CDR1 as SGHAT and CDR2 as FQDESV (reference sequence). J lost 3 bases, V lost 5 bases, and 6 bases had no gene match. The CDR3 runs to 14 residues. The CDR3 sequence: CASSQRTSFYEQYF. The CDR3, as DNA: TGTGCCAGCAGCCAGCGGACTAGCTTCTACGAGCAGTACTTC.

This chain joins TRBV20-1 and TRBJ2-5, with 11 bases fitting TRBD2. The CDR3 loop spans 15 amino acids. Germline CDR1 DFQATT, CDR2 SNEGSKA (reference sequence). Germline trimming cut 3 bases from V and 2 bases from J; bases unmatched to any gene: 5. The CDR3 sequence is CSASRLAGRQETQYF. The CDR3 nucleotides read TGCAGTGCTAGTAGACTAGCGGGGCGACAAGAGACCCAGTACTTC.